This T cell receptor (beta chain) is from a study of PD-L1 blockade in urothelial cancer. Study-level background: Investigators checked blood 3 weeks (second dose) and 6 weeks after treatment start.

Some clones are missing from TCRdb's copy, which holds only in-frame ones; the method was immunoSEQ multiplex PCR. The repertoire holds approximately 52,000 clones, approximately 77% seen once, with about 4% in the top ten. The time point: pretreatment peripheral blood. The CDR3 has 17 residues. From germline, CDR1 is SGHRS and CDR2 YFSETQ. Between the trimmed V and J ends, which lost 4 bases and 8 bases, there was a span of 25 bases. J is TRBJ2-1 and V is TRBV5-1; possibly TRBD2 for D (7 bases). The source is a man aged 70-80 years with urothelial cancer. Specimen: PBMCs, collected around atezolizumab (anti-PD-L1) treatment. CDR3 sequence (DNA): TGCGCCAGCAGCCTATTACTAGGGGGGGAGGGCCTTTATGAGCAGTTCTTC. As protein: CASSLLLGGEGLYEQFF.